What follows are 28 T cell receptor beta chains derived from one specimen sequenced in a study of blood T cell repertoires in COVID-19. TCRdb's copy holds only in-frame clones and misses some; the assay was immunoSEQ multiplex PCR. There are approximately 240,000 clones in the sample; roughly three quarters occur only once, and roughly 4.2% lies in the top ten. The sample taken for sequencing was peripheral blood. The receptors derive from a woman aged 40 to 50 with active or convalescent COVID-19.

The chain combines TRBV12-5 with TRBJ2-4; 8 bases agree with TRBD1. The CDR3 spans 14 residues. V lost 5 bases, J lost 8 bases, and 8 bases stayed unmatched. CDR1 and CDR2 (germline): LGHNT, FRNRAP. Here the CDR3 reads CASGTGGSEDIQYF. The CDR3, as DNA: TGTGCTAGTGGTACAGGGGGAAGCGAGGACATTCAGTACTTC.

V usage is TRBV19 and J usage is TRBJ1-5, with a tentative D call TRBD1 (5 bases). Trimming took 7 bases from V and 4 from J, leaving 20 bases between them. In germline, CDR1 is LNHDA, CDR2 SQIVND (reference sequence). CDR3 length equals 16 residues. CDR3 sequence (DNA): TGTGCCAGTAATATCGGGGGAGGGAATTGGAATCAGCCCCAGCATTTT. It codes for CASNIGGGNWNQPQHF.

This sequence joins TRBV19 and TRBJ1-4; D is possibly TRBD1 (6 bases). The CDR3 sequence is 13 residues long. The germline V gene has CDR1 LNHDA and CDR2 SQIVND (reference sequence). Trimming took 9 bases from V and 4 from J, leaving 12 bases between them. CDR3 nucleotide sequence: TGTGCCAGCCGGCGGGGGCTTAATGAAAAACTGTTTTTT. Amino acids: CASRRGLNEKLFF.

The chain recombines TRBV4-1 with TRBJ2-1, with TRBD2 matching over 9 bases. This CDR3 spans 16 amino acids. J gave up 5 bases and V 4 bases, and 9 bases lay outside the gene matches. Germline loops: CDR1 MGHRA, CDR2 YSYEKL. CDR3 amino acids: CASSPRTSAANNEQFF. The CDR3 nucleotides read TGCGCCAGCAGCCCGAGGACTAGCGCAGCAAACAATGAGCAGTTCTTC.

This chain connects TRBV3-1 (or the pseudogene TRBV3-2) to TRBJ1-2, with D unresolved. Germline V gene sequence: CDR1 LGHDT, CDR2 YNNKEL (reference sequence). This CDR3 is 14 amino acids long. The V end lost 4 bases, the J end lost 7 bases, and 16 bases lay between the germline ends. The CDR3 sequence: CASSPTTLLGGYTF. The DNA of the CDR3 is TGTGCCAGCAGCCCGACGACTCTGTTAGGTGGCTACACCTTC.

This clone was found a few times. The genes are TRBV4-1 and TRBJ2-1; 7 nucleotides match TRBD2. This CDR3 has 16 amino acids. In germline, CDR1 is MGHRA, CDR2 YSYEKL. With V trimmed by 4 bases and J by 2 bases, 8 bases remained unmatched. The CDR3 loop reads CASSLPKSGAYNEQFF. As DNA, the CDR3 is TGCGCCAGCAGCCTCCCGAAGAGCGGGGCCTACAATGAGCAGTTCTTC.

In this sample, this clone turned up a few times. This rearrangement joins TRBV3-1 (or the pseudogene TRBV3-2) to TRBJ2-1; D remains unclear. V shed 0 bases and J shed 5 bases, with 5 bases lying between them. In germline, CDR1 is LGHDT, CDR2 YNNKEL (reference sequence). The CDR3 totals 13 residues. In DNA form, the CDR3 reads TGTGCCAGCAGCCAAGATCTTGACAATGAGCAGTTCTTC. This encodes CASSQDLDNEQFF.

The rearrangement uses TRBV5-4 and TRBJ2-7, with a weak D call TRBD1 (6 bases). The germline V gene encodes CDR1 SGHNT and CDR2 YYREEE (reference sequence). The CDR3 has 13 residues. V lost 1 base and J lost 5, with 10 bases in between. The CDR3 DNA is TGTGCCAGCAGCTTGACAGGGAGTGACGAGCAGTACTTC. Its protein product is CASSLTGSDEQYF.

V gene TRBV2 combines with J gene TRBJ1-3; D is uncertain. The CDR3 spans 16 residues. Trimming cost V 7 bases and J 2 bases, with 18 bases left between them. Germline-derived CDR1 and CDR2 are SNHLY and FYNNEI. CDR3 DNA sequence: TGTGCCAGCACCCTAGGTCGGCAGCAAGCTGGAAACACCATATATTTT. Translating gives CASTLGRQQAGNTIYF. The full variable domain, completed using reference TRBV2 and TRBJ1-3, is EPEVTQTPSHQVTQMGQEVILRCVPISNHLYFYWYRQILGQKVEFLVSFYNNEISEKSEIFDDQFSVERPDGSNFTLKIRSTKLEDSAMYFCASTLGRQQAGNTIYFGEGSWLTVV.

In DNA form, the CDR3 reads TGTGCCAGCAGCTTTCGCGGAGATAATTCACCCCTCCACTTT. Translation gives CASSFRGDNSPLHF. The J gene is TRBJ1-6, the V gene TRBV11-1; D remains ambiguous. V lost 3 bases and J 5 bases, leaving 8 bases between the germline ends. The CDR3 runs to 14 residues. Germline CDR1 reads SGHAT; CDR2 reads FQDESV (reference sequence).

This chain connects TRBV6-1 to TRBJ1-1, with D perhaps TRBD1 (6 bases). Germline values: CDR1 MNHNS, CDR2 SASEGT. V gave up 2 bases and J gave up 7 bases, with 8 bases separating them. The CDR3 length is 12 residues. CDR3 DNA: TGTGCCAGCAGTGAAACAGGGTTTGAAGCTTTCTTT. Its translation is CASSETGFEAFF.

This chain uses TRBV24-1 with TRBJ2-5, with TRBD2 identical over 12 bases. The CDR3 contains 16 residues. Germline values: CDR1 KGHDR, CDR2 SFDVKD. The ends lost 4 bases at V and 0 bases at J; junction bases unmatched: 2. CDR3: CATSELAGGNQETQYF. Written as DNA, the CDR3 is TGTGCCACCAGTGAACTAGCGGGGGGCAACCAAGAGACCCAGTACTTC.

J is TRBJ2-1 and V is TRBV7-2, with D tentatively TRBD1 (5 bases). CDR1 SGHTA and CDR2 FQGNSA come from the germline V gene. This CDR3 comprises 14 residues. Trimming left V 1 base short and J 8 bases short, with 12 bases between. The CDR3 bases are TGTGCCAGCAGCTTAGATCAGGGTTGGGATGAGCAGTTCTTC. Its protein is CASSLDQGWDEQFF.

The rearrangement uses TRBV10-1 and TRBJ2-5, with TRBD2 identical over 13 bases. Germline V gene data show CDR1 as WNHNN and CDR2 as SYGVQD (reference sequence). The CDR3 has 16 residues. The trim removed 6 bases at V and 0 bases at J, leaving 4 bases unmatched. CDR3 residues: CASSPGTSGDQETQYF. The CDR3 DNA follows: TGCGCCAGCAGCCCCGGGACTAGCGGGGACCAAGAGACCCAGTACTTC.

To note about this clone: One end of the junction does not line up with germline, which may come from a read error. The rearrangement uses TRBV11-2 and TRBJ1-2; D perhaps matches TRBD1 (5 bases). The germline V gene encodes CDR1 SGHAT and CDR2 FQNNGV. This CDR3 has 12 amino acids. The CDR3 reads CASSLASLDIGF. In DNA form, the CDR3 reads TGTGCCAGCAGCTTAGCGTCGTTGGACATCGGATTC.

This clone has just one count. This chain uses TRBV4-1 with TRBJ1-1; no firm D call. Trimming took 0 bases from V and 7 from J, leaving 6 bases between them. Germline CDR1 reads MGHRA; CDR2 reads YSYEKL. The CDR3 is made up of 12 amino acids. The CDR3 spells CASSQDGFEAFF. The CDR3 DNA sequence: TGCGCCAGCAGCCAAGACGGTTTTGAAGCTTTCTTT.

In its sample, this clone was seen once. The J gene is TRBJ1-2, the V gene TRBV7-9; D ambiguous. CDR3 length equals 14 residues. V gave up 0 bases and J gave up 1 base, with 6 bases separating them. CDR1 is SEHNR and CDR2 is FQNEAQ in the germline V gene (reference sequence). CDR3 protein: CASSLAHGNYGYTF. Here the CDR3 DNA reads TGTGCCAGCAGCTTAGCGCACGGTAACTATGGCTACACCTTC. The complete variable domain, with remaining parts taken from reference TRBV7-9 and TRBJ1-2, reads DTGVSQNPRHKITKRGQNVTFRCDPISEHNRLYWYRQTLGQGPEFLTYFQNEAQLEKSRLLSDRFSAERPKGSFSTLEIQRTEQGDSAMYLCASSLAHGNYGYTFGSGTRLTVV.

The chain uses TRBV7-2 and TRBJ1-1, with TRBD1 matching over 7 bases. The CDR3 covers 14 residues. The junction had 5 bases not matched to a gene; V was cut back by 3 bases and J by 4 bases. The V gene's germline CDR1 is SGHTA and CDR2 FQGNSA. The DNA for the CDR3 is TGTGCCAGCAGCTTGTACAGGGGCGGCACTGAAGCTTTCTTT. Translation: CASSLYRGGTEAFF.

Here the CDR3 DNA reads TGTGCCAGCAGTATAGGACAGGGGGGCTATGAGCAGTTCTTC. It specifies CASSIGQGGYEQFF. The J gene is TRBJ2-1, the V gene TRBV6-5, with TRBD1 matching 10 bases. Germline trimming cut 5 bases from V and 8 bases from J; bases unmatched to any gene: 6. The CDR3 contains 14 residues. CDR1 is MNHEY and CDR2 is SVGAGI in the germline V gene.

V and J are TRBV9 and TRBJ1-3; D remains unclear. The CDR3 has 14 residues. Deletions cut 0 bases from V and 4 bases from J, with 8 bases between. Looked up from germline, CDR1 is SGDLS and CDR2 is YYNGEE. The CDR3 bases are TGTGCCAGCAGCGTAGACACACAGGGAAACACCATATATTTT. Translating it yields CASSVDTQGNTIYF.

V usage is TRBV13 and J usage is TRBJ2-3; 12 bases match TRBD2. Per the germline V gene, CDR1 is PRHDT and CDR2 is FYEKMQ (reference sequence). The CDR3 is 19 residues long. V lost 4 bases to trimming and J lost 6 bases; unmatched junction nucleotides: 17. The DNA for the CDR3 is TGTGCCAGCAGCTACTATTCTAGCGGGGGGGCTGTTAACCCGGATACGCAGTATTTT. This translates into CASSYYSSGGAVNPDTQYF.

The CDR3 reads CASSGGTENTEAFF. CDR3 DNA sequence: TGCGCCAGCAGCGGAGGGACGGAGAACACTGAAGCTTTCTTT. The chain uses TRBV5-1 and TRBJ1-1; maybe TRBD1 (5 bases). The germline V and J ends were trimmed by 4 bases and 1 base, with 11 bases remaining between them. From germline, CDR1 is SGHRS and CDR2 YFSETQ. The CDR3 consists of 14 residues.

The V gene is TRBV7-3, the J gene TRBJ1-3; no clear D. CDR3 length: 15 residues. In germline, CDR1 is SGHTA, CDR2 FQGTGA. V was trimmed by 5 bases and J by 0 bases, leaving 11 bases between them. The CDR3 loop reads CASSPGLHSGNTIYF. CDR3 sequence (DNA): TGTGCCAGCAGCCCCGGACTCCACTCTGGAAACACCATATATTTT.

The sample holds a few counts of this clone. The chain carries TRBV12-3 or TRBV12-4 and TRBJ1-1; possible D gene TRBD1, 5 bases. Trimming left V 3 bases short and J 5 bases short, with 10 bases between. This CDR3 spans 13 amino acids. In nucleotides, the CDR3 is TGTGCCAGCAGTTTTGGGGGGAAAACTGAAGCTTTCTTT. The encoded protein is CASSFGGKTEAFF.

CDR3 in amino acids: CASSRVRNTEAFF. The CDR3 nucleotides read TGTGCCAGTAGTAGAGTGAGGAACACTGAAGCTTTCTTT. The chain links TRBV19 to TRBJ1-1; D unclear. V was clipped by 4 bases and J by 1 base, with 7 bases between them. The germline V gene encodes CDR1 LNHDA and CDR2 SQIVND (reference sequence). The CDR3 is 13 residues long.

The chain joins TRBV6-1 to TRBJ1-1, with D possibly being TRBD1 (5 bases). V gave up 0 bases and J gave up 5 bases, with 10 bases separating them. Germline CDR1 reads MNHNS; CDR2 reads SASEGT. CDR3 length equals 14 residues. Here the CDR3 reads CASSEAGRGTEAFF. Here the CDR3 DNA reads TGTGCCAGCAGTGAAGCTGGGCGGGGGACTGAAGCTTTCTTT.

This rearrangement joins TRBV19 to TRBJ1-6; 9 bases fit TRBD1. This CDR3 spans 15 amino acids. CDR1 LNHDA and CDR2 SQIVND come from the germline V gene (reference sequence). V was pared by 6 bases and J by 9 bases, with 9 bases of the junction left unmatched. CDR3 DNA: TGTGCCAGTAGCCCCGGGACAGGGTTTACTTCACCCCTCCACTTT. The encoded protein is CASSPGTGFTSPLHF.

This clone appeared a few times. This rearrangement joins TRBV15 to TRBJ1-6; tentatively, D is TRBD1 (6 bases). This CDR3 region has 16 residues. V gave up 1 base and J gave up 7 bases, with 14 bases separating them. Germline V lookup: CDR1 LNHNV, CDR2 YYDKDF (reference sequence). This CDR3 reads CATSRVPDRKNSPLHF. CDR3 in DNA: TGTGCCACCAGCAGAGTTCCAGACAGGAAGAATTCACCCCTCCACTTT. Complete variable domain (other parts from reference TRBV15 and TRBJ1-6): DAMVIQNPRYQVTQFGKPVTLSCSQTLNHNVMYWYQQKSSQAPKLLFHYYDKDFNNEADTPDNFQSRRPNTSFCFLDIRSPGLGDTAMYLCATSRVPDRKNSPLHFGNGTRLTVT.